A single sample gave rise to the 6 T cell receptor beta chains below, sequenced in a study of T-cell reconstitution after alpha-beta-depleted transplantation in children. As it was prepared, the TCRbeta library received unique molecular identifiers. MiXCR was run by TCRdb on the PCR reads, yielding one entry per CDR3 protein. The repertoire holds a few hundred thousand distinct CDR3 sequences, about 8.8% seen once, with about 4.9% in the top ten. This specimen was PBMCs from the stem cell graft donor, taken from the stem cell graft. The receptors shown here come from a human donor who donated a stem cell graft to a child with SCID.

The rearrangement uses TRBV19 and TRBJ2-1, with 8 bases fitting TRBD1. J lost 5 bases, V lost 8 bases, and 11 bases had no gene match. Germline CDR1 is LNHDA and CDR2 is SQIVND (reference sequence). The CDR3 contains 15 residues. The CDR3 is CASGSRGLGDNEQFF. DNA for the CDR3: TGTGCCAGTGGGAGCAGGGGGCTGGGGGACAATGAGCAGTTCTTC.

With regard to this clonotype: This may be a read error: a much more frequent sequence differs by one nucleotide. The chain joins TRBV4-1 to TRBJ2-5, with TRBD1 identical over 9 bases. After removal of 1 base from V and 8 bases from J, the junction contained 8 bases not matched to a gene. The CDR3 runs 15 residues. Germline CDR1 and CDR2: MGHRA and YSYEKL. This CDR3 reads CASSQVGQGGDTQYF. The CDR3 nucleotides are TGCGCCAGCAGCCAAGTGGGACAGGGTGGTGACACCCAGTACTTC.

Many counts were recorded for this clonotype. The CDR3 sequence: CASSVGGIGGETQYF. The CDR3 nucleotides are TGTGCCAGCAGCGTAGGAGGGATAGGAGGAGAGACCCAGTACTTC. This sequence joins TRBV9 and TRBJ2-5; possible D gene TRBD2, 5 bases. In germline, CDR1 is SGDLS, CDR2 YYNGEE. The CDR3 has 15 amino acids. The germline V and J ends were trimmed by 0 bases and 4 bases, with 13 bases remaining between them.

This clonotype was found many times. This chain joins TRBV3-1 and TRBJ2-3, with 12 bases fitting TRBD2. Unmatched junction bases numbered 7, after V lost 0 bases and J lost 3 bases. In germline, CDR1 is LGHDT, CDR2 YNNKEL (reference sequence). The CDR3 spans 18 residues. The CDR3 spells CASSQDRLAGGHTDTQYF. As DNA, the CDR3 is TGTGCCAGCAGCCAAGATCGGCTAGCGGGGGGGCATACAGATACGCAGTATTTT.

This clonotype was recorded many times. The V call is TRBV20-1, the J call TRBJ2-3, with D possibly being TRBD1 (5 bases). Trimming cost V 1 base and J 4 bases, with 18 bases left between them. The CDR3 totals 16 residues. Germline-derived CDR1 and CDR2 are DFQATT and SNEGSKA (reference sequence). The CDR3, as DNA: TGCAGTGCTAGAGCCCTTGTTATGCTAGGGGCAGATACGCAGTATTTT. Its protein is CSARALVMLGADTQYF.

Many counts were recorded for this clonotype. The chain joins TRBV11-2 to TRBJ2-7, with D perhaps given as TRBD1 or TRBD2 (6 bases each). Germline V gene data show CDR1 as SGHAT and CDR2 as FQNNGV. V was pared by 6 bases and J by 1 base, with 22 bases between. The CDR3 extends over 17 amino acids. This chain's CDR3 is CASSTPGGVLESYEQYF. In DNA, the CDR3 is TGTGCCAGCAGTACACCCGGGGGCGTGTTAGAATCCTACGAGCAGTACTTC.